Below are 21 T cell receptor beta chains sequenced from a single sample in a study of radiotherapy plus CTLA-4 blockade in lung cancer. Some clones are missing from TCRdb's copy, which holds only in-frame ones; the method was immunoSEQ multiplex PCR. The repertoire holds tens of thousands of clones, over 75% seen once, with around 23% in the top ten. The sequencing here drew on peripheral blood, taken from a patient treated with radiotherapy plus ipilimumab. Receptors were obtained from a human donor with non-small cell lung cancer that progressed on radiotherapy plus ipilimumab.

V gene TRBV29-1 combines with J gene TRBJ2-7; TRBD2 matches at 7 bases. The CDR3 runs 15 residues. V shed 5 bases and J 0 bases; nucleotides not matched to a gene: 10. CDR1 and CDR2 from the germline V gene are SQVTM and ANQGSEA. This CDR3 is CSVPVSAGVSYEQYF. The DNA of the CDR3 is TGCAGCGTTCCCGTTTCGGCGGGGGTCTCCTACGAGCAGTACTTC.

This chain joins TRBV2 and TRBJ1-4, with a weak D call TRBD1 (6 bases). Between the trimmed V and J ends, which lost 10 bases and 3 bases, there was a span of 18 bases. Germline assignment: CDR1 SNHLY and CDR2 FYNNEI. This CDR3 spans 15 amino acids. CDR3 loop: CATIEQGGSNEKLFF. The CDR3 DNA sequence: TGTGCCACGATAGAACAGGGCGGTTCTAATGAAAAACTGTTTTTT.

This chain connects TRBV19 to TRBJ1-3, with 7 bases that match TRBD1. The ends lost 3 bases at V and 2 bases at J; junction bases unmatched: 7. Germline CDR1 is LNHDA and CDR2 is SQIVND (reference sequence). The CDR3 totals 16 residues. The CDR3 sequence is CASSIPETGTGNTIYF. The CDR3 bases are TGTGCCAGTAGTATTCCGGAGACAGGGACTGGAAACACCATATATTTT.

This chain uses TRBV27 with TRBJ2-7; possibly TRBD1 for D (5 bases). The V and J ends lost 2 bases and 1 base respectively, with 9 bases between them. The CDR3 consists of 14 residues. CDR1 and CDR2 (germline): MNHEY, SMNVEV (reference sequence). CDR3 sequence: CASSLLGQSYEQYF. CDR3 sequence (DNA): TGTGCCAGCAGTTTACTTGGACAATCCTACGAGCAGTACTTC.

The V call is TRBV6-5, the J call TRBJ2-7, with a weak D call TRBD2 (5 bases). V lost 2 bases to trimming and J lost 7 bases, with 12 bases between them. The CDR3 length is 13 residues. Germline V CDR1 and CDR2: MNHEY, SVGAGI. The CDR3 nucleotides are TGTGCCAGCAGTTACCCGGGAAGGGATGAGCAGTACTTC. Protein sequence: CASSYPGRDEQYF.

The genes are TRBV6-6 and TRBJ2-7; 9 positions agree with TRBD1. With 7 bases clipped from V and 7 bases from J, the junction kept 11 bases outside the gene matches. The germline CDR1 and CDR2 sequences are MNHNY and SVGAGI (reference sequence). CDR3 size: 14 residues. DNA for the CDR3: TGTGCCAGCAAATCGGGACAGGGTCGATGGGAGCAGTACTTC. It is translated as CASKSGQGRWEQYF.

The CDR3 sequence is CASSFNRGASGANVLTF. CDR3 sequence (DNA): TGTGCCAGCAGTTTTAACAGGGGGGCCTCTGGGGCCAACGTCCTGACTTTC. The rearrangement joins TRBV27 to TRBJ2-6; 8 bases are a match to TRBD1. The V and J ends lost 3 bases and 0 bases, in that order; junction bases with no gene match: 4. CDR1 and CDR2 from the germline V gene are MNHEY and SMNVEV (reference sequence). The CDR3 sequence is 17 residues long.

The chain uses TRBV19 and TRBJ1-3, with TRBD1 matching 7 bases. The junction had 10 bases not matched to a gene; V was cut back by 8 bases and J by 0 bases. CDR3 length equals 16 residues. Germline CDR1 LNHDA, CDR2 SQIVND (reference sequence). CDR3 protein: CASPGQRTGSGNTIYF. The CDR3 nucleotides are TGTGCCAGTCCGGGACAGCGAACTGGCTCTGGAAACACCATATATTTT.

The chain recombines TRBV9 with TRBJ2-3; TRBD2 aligns across 9 bases. Germline CDR1 SGDLS, CDR2 YYNGEE. CDR3 length equals 16 residues. J was trimmed by 4 bases and V by 7 bases; bases with no gene match: 13. The chain's CDR3 is CASSWALAGVADTQYF. The CDR3 DNA reads as TGTGCCAGCTCATGGGCGTTAGCGGGGGTTGCAGATACGCAGTATTTT.

The rearrangement links TRBV4-1 to TRBJ1-2; D might be TRBD1 (6 bases). Germline V gene lookup returns CDR1 MGHRA and CDR2 YSYEKL. The CDR3 runs 16 residues. The germline V and J ends were trimmed by 0 bases and 4 bases, with 15 bases remaining between them. The CDR3 loop is CASSQDEQGLGYGYTF. CDR3 bases: TGCGCCAGCAGCCAAGATGAACAGGGTTTAGGCTATGGCTACACCTTC.

The chain employs TRBV7-2 and TRBJ1-2, with D unresolved. Trimming took 5 bases from V and 7 from J, leaving 17 bases between them. The CDR3 runs to 14 residues. Germline V CDR1 and CDR2: SGHTA, FQGNSA. CDR3 protein: CASSTTSTDFGYTF. Written as DNA, the CDR3 is TGTGCCAGCAGCACTACGTCAACGGACTTTGGCTACACCTTC.

The chain carries TRBV11-2 and TRBJ1-2; the match to TRBD1 covers 11 bases. CDR1 SGHAT and CDR2 FQNNGV come from the germline V gene. The CDR3 spans 14 residues. J was trimmed by 4 bases and V by 5 bases; bases with no gene match: 3. This CDR3 reads CASSGDRGAYGYTF. The CDR3 DNA is TGTGCCAGCAGCGGGGACAGGGGGGCCTATGGCTACACCTTC. Full variable domain (rest looked up from reference TRBV11-2 and TRBJ1-2): EAGVAQSPRYKIIEKRQSVAFWCNPISGHATLYWYQQILGQGPKLLIQFQNNGVVDDSQLPKDRFSAERLKGVDSTLKIQPAKLEDSAVYLCASSGDRGAYGYTFGSGTRLTVV.

This clone was picked up one time. This chain connects TRBV6-6 to TRBJ1-5, with unresolved D. Trimming cost V 8 bases and J 4 bases, with 12 bases left between them. CDR1 and CDR2 (germline): MNHNY, SVGAGI (reference sequence). The CDR3 is made up of 13 amino acids. The CDR3 protein is CASAIGENQPQHF. CDR3 coding DNA: TGTGCCAGCGCCATTGGGGAGAATCAGCCCCAGCATTTT.

V and J are TRBV7-2 and TRBJ1-5; perhaps TRBD1 as D (6 bases). CDR3 length: 19 residues. The germline CDR1 and CDR2 sequences are SGHTA and FQGNSA. V gave up 1 base and J gave up 4 bases, with 23 bases separating them. CDR3: CASSLVVHREGQGNQPQHF. The CDR3 nucleotides are TGTGCCAGCAGCTTAGTTGTACACAGGGAGGGCCAGGGGAATCAGCCCCAGCATTTT. Using reference TRBV7-2 and TRBJ1-5 for the parts outside the CDR3, the full variable domain is GAGVSQSPSNKVTEKGKDVELRCDPISGHTALYWYRQSLGQGLEFLIYFQGNSAPDKSGLPSDRFSAERTGGSVSTLTIQRTQQEDSAVYLCASSLVVHREGQGNQPQHFGDGTRLSIL.

This rearrangement joins TRBV6-1 to TRBJ2-1; TRBD1 agrees at 7 bases. CDR3 length equals 15 residues. The ends lost 1 base at V and 4 bases at J; junction bases unmatched: 4. Germline V gene sequence: CDR1 MNHNS, CDR2 SASEGT. The CDR3, as DNA: TGTGCCAGCAGTGAAGTGAGGGGGCCGTACAATGAGCAGTTCTTC. Residues: CASSEVRGPYNEQFF.

This clone showed up just a few times. The chain has TRBV7-2 and TRBJ2-7, with 9 bases matching TRBD1. Germline CDR1 SGHTA, CDR2 FQGNSA. The CDR3 extends over 14 amino acids. Unmatched junction bases numbered 9, after V lost 6 bases and J lost 6 bases. Here the CDR3 DNA reads TGTGCCAGCAGGGCCGGGACAGGGTTTCGCGAGCAGTACTTC. Its protein is CASRAGTGFREQYF.

Worth noting for this clone: Other DNA sequences in this specimen translate into the identical CDR3. The chain carries TRBV5-4 and TRBJ2-7, with TRBD1 matching 8 bases. Unmatched junction bases numbered 8, after V lost 1 base and J lost 2 bases. Germline values: CDR1 SGHNT, CDR2 YYREEE (reference sequence). This CDR3 spans 16 amino acids. The CDR3 coding sequence is TGTGCCAGCAGCTTGACCCCCGGGACAGGCCCCTACGAGCAGTACTTC. It is translated as CASSLTPGTGPYEQYF.

V and J are TRBV29-1 and TRBJ2-7; TRBD1 matches at 10 bases. The CDR3 spans 14 residues. The germline CDR1 and CDR2 sequences are SQVTM and ANQGSEA. Losses at the gene ends were 4 bases for V and 7 bases for J; bases not matched to a gene: 10. CDR3 coding DNA: TGCAGCGTTGTCCTCGGGACAGGGGTGGAAGAGCAGTACTTC. Translating gives CSVVLGTGVEEQYF.

The chain carries TRBV7-8 and TRBJ2-1; 10 bases are a match to TRBD1. The CDR3 length is 15 residues. Germline assignment: CDR1 SGHVS and CDR2 FQNEAQ. The trim removed 5 bases at V and 6 bases at J, leaving 7 bases unmatched. CDR3 bases: TGTGCCAGCAGCCCCGACAGGGGGCGAATCAATGAGCAGTTCTTC. Its translation: CASSPDRGRINEQFF.

The CDR3: CASSLAATSGVETQYF. The CDR3 DNA reads TGTGCCAGCAGCTTGGCCGCAACTAGCGGGGTGGAGACCCAGTACTTC. V is TRBV5-5 and J is TRBJ2-5; 10 bases agree with TRBD2. With 0 bases clipped from V and 5 bases from J, the junction kept 7 bases outside the gene matches. The CDR3 totals 16 residues. Germline V gene data show CDR1 as SGHKS and CDR2 as YYEKEE (reference sequence).

This clone was observed a few times. The V and J genes are TRBV7-2 and TRBJ1-2, with D unclear. The CDR3 has 14 residues. Trimming removed 3 bases at V and 8 bases at J, with 16 bases between. Germline V CDR1 and CDR2: SGHTA, FQGNSA. The CDR3 bases are TGTGCCAGCAGCTTCAAGGAGTCCCCAGTCGGCTACACCTTC. Translating it yields CASSFKESPVGYTF.